One sample yielded the 28 T cell receptor beta chains listed below, sequenced in a study of blood T cell repertoires in COVID-19. The protocol was immunoSEQ multiplex PCR, while the TCRdb copy is restricted to in-frame clones and leaves out a portion. The sample records approximately 21,000 clones, 79% being singletons. What was sequenced was peripheral blood. All receptors come from a man at least 80 years old with acute or convalescent COVID-19.

This chain uses TRBV9 with TRBJ2-5, with TRBD2 as a possible D gene (5 bases). Germline lookup yields CDR1 SGDLS and CDR2 YYNGEE. The CDR3 length is 16 residues. Trimming cost V 4 bases and J 7 bases, with 23 bases left between them. The CDR3 spells CASSSLGLATGGTQYF. The CDR3 DNA reads as TGTGCCAGCAGCTCCCTTGGGCTAGCCACCGGAGGGACCCAGTACTTC. Variable domain in full (rest from reference TRBV9 and TRBJ2-5): DSGVTQTPKHLITATGQRVTLRCSPRSGDLSVYWYQQSLDQGLQFLIQYYNGEERAKGNILERFSAQQFPDLHSELNLSSLELGDSALYFCASSSLGLATGGTQYFGPGTRLLVL.

This chain links TRBV4-1 with TRBJ1-6; 9 nucleotides align to TRBD1. Germline V gene data show CDR1 as MGHRA and CDR2 as YSYEKL. The CDR3 has 15 residues. Trimming took 0 bases from V and 10 from J; bases not matched to a gene: 4. The DNA for the CDR3 is TGCGCCAGCAGCCAAGAAAGACAGGGGGGATCACCCCTCCACTTT. This encodes CASSQERQGGSPLHF.

The chain has TRBV11-3 and TRBJ2-2, with a possible D match to TRBD2 (6 bases). Trimming shortened V by 5 bases and J by 2 bases, and 12 bases separated the two germline ends. The germline V gene has CDR1 SGHNT and CDR2 YENEEA. The CDR3 contains 15 residues. In DNA form, the CDR3 reads TGTGCCAGCAGCCCTGGGGGGTCAAACACCGGGGAGCTGTTTTTT. This codes for CASSPGGSNTGELFF.

This chain connects TRBV15 to TRBJ2-1; D call uncertain. V was pared by 1 base and J by 9 bases, with 10 bases between. The CDR3 runs to 13 residues. Germline values: CDR1 LNHNV, CDR2 YYDKDF (reference sequence). The CDR3 protein is CATSRGTSLEQFF. The CDR3 bases are TGTGCCACCAGCAGAGGTACAAGTCTTGAGCAGTTCTTC.

This chain joins TRBV11-3 and TRBJ2-2, with TRBD2 matching over 9 bases. The CDR3 contains 17 residues. CDR1 SGHNT and CDR2 YENEEA come from the germline V gene. V trimming: 1 base; J trimming: 1 base; junction bases outside the gene matches: 4. Written as DNA, the CDR3 is TGTGCCAGCAGCTTAGTCCTTAGCGGGAGGAACACCGGGGAGCTGTTTTTT. As protein: CASSLVLSGRNTGELFF.

The chain has TRBV5-5 and TRBJ1-4; D might be TRBD1 (6 bases). The length of the CDR3 is 15 residues. Trimming shortened V by 3 bases and J by 7 bases, and 16 bases separated the two germline ends. The germline gives CDR1 SGHKS, CDR2 YYEKEE (reference sequence). The DNA of the CDR3 is TGTGCCAGCAGCTCCGCCGGGACAAGGGGTGAAAAACTGTTTTTT. Its protein product is CASSSAGTRGEKLFF.

The chain recombines TRBV18 with TRBJ1-1; 8 bases line up with TRBD1. CDR1 KGHSH and CDR2 LQKENI come from the germline V gene. The CDR3 covers 13 residues. V was pared by 5 bases and J by 4 bases, with 3 bases of the junction left unmatched. The CDR3 nucleotides read TGTGCCAGCTCAGTTACAGGGGGCACTGAAGCTTTCTTT. Translating gives CASSVTGGTEAFF. Full variable domain (outside the CDR3, taken from reference TRBV18 and TRBJ1-1): NAGVMQNPRHLVRRRGQEARLRCSPMKGHSHVYWYRQLPEEGLKFMVYLQKENIIDESGMPKERFSAEFPKEGPSILRIQQVVRGDSAAYFCASSVTGGTEAFFGQGTRLTVV.

This clone was observed at least ten times. The V and J genes are TRBV7-9 and TRBJ2-5; 7 nucleotides agree with TRBD1. CDR3 size: 14 residues. V dropped 4 bases and J dropped 1; count of bases not matched to a gene: 3. Germline loops: CDR1 SEHNR, CDR2 FQNEAQ (reference sequence). CDR3 sequence reads: CASSWGQLQETQYF. The CDR3 DNA sequence: TGTGCCAGCAGCTGGGGACAGCTCCAAGAGACCCAGTACTTC.

The V gene is TRBV7-3, the J gene TRBJ2-1; D is possibly TRBD2 (5 bases). Germline-derived CDR1 and CDR2 are SGHTA and FQGTGA. This CDR3 spans 15 amino acids. Trimming cost V 5 bases and J 2 bases, with 13 bases left between them. The CDR3 loop is CASSRTPSPYNEQFF. In nucleotides, the CDR3 is TGTGCCAGCAGCCGGACTCCCTCGCCCTACAATGAGCAGTTCTTC.

This chain joins TRBV4-3 and TRBJ2-1; 11 bases line up with TRBD2. The V and J ends lost 1 base and 4 bases, in that order; junction bases with no gene match: 9. The CDR3 totals 18 residues. Germline lookup yields CDR1 LGHNA and CDR2 YSLEER. The CDR3 region has the DNA TGCGCCAGCAGCCAAGCCCCGGTCGCTAGCGGGAGGTACAATGAGCAGTTCTTC. Amino acid sequence: CASSQAPVASGRYNEQFF.

The chain is built from TRBV5-1 and TRBJ1-4; 8 nucleotides match TRBD1. The CDR3 loop spans 15 amino acids. Germline V gene lookup returns CDR1 SGHRS and CDR2 YFSETQ. V lost 3 bases, J lost 4 bases, and 5 bases stayed unmatched. The CDR3: CASSSGQGNNEKLFF. DNA for the CDR3: TGCGCCAGCAGCTCCGGACAGGGCAATAATGAAAAACTGTTTTTT.

The chain combines TRBV13 with TRBJ1-1; D possibly corresponds to TRBD1 (6 bases). Germline V gives CDR1 PRHDT, CDR2 FYEKMQ (reference sequence). The CDR3 runs to 13 residues. Trimming took 2 bases from V and 4 from J, leaving 8 bases between them. CDR3 in DNA: TGTGCCAGCAGCTTAAAAGGGGGCACTGAAGCTTTCTTT. Translation gives CASSLKGGTEAFF.

The chain joins TRBV28 to TRBJ1-1; 10 bases are a match to TRBD1. The CDR3 runs 14 residues. J lost 1 base, V lost 8 bases, and 4 bases had no gene match. The germline V gene encodes CDR1 MDHEN and CDR2 SYDVKM. This CDR3 reads CASRRQGANTEAFF. The DNA of the CDR3 is TGTGCCAGCCGCAGACAGGGGGCGAACACTGAAGCTTTCTTT.

V gene TRBV28 combines with J gene TRBJ2-7, with 7 bases aligning to TRBD1. The germline V gene encodes CDR1 MDHEN and CDR2 SYDVKM. The CDR3 has 15 residues. The V gene end was trimmed by 5 bases and the J gene end by 0 bases; junction bases not matched to a gene: 7. The CDR3 sequence is CASSQRTGSSYEQYF. The CDR3 DNA follows: TGTGCCAGCAGTCAAAGGACAGGTTCCTCCTACGAGCAGTACTTC.

The rearrangement links TRBV12-3 or TRBV12-4 to TRBJ1-2; D gene uncertain. Trimming left V 2 bases short and J 5 bases short, with 9 bases between. This CDR3 comprises 13 residues. CDR3 sequence (DNA): TGTGCCAGCAGTTTATCGGGGAGTTATGGCTACACCTTC. This gives the protein CASSLSGSYGYTF.

The chain is built from TRBV6-5 and TRBJ2-3; D is unresolved. The CDR3 spans 12 residues. Looked up from germline, CDR1 is MNHEY and CDR2 is SVGAGI. Trimming pared 6 bases from V and 6 bases from J, leaving 10 bases between. The CDR3, as DNA: TGTGCCAGCAGGACTTTGGGTGATACGCAGTATTTT. Amino acid sequence: CASRTLGDTQYF.

This sequence joins TRBV10-3 and TRBJ2-1; D might be TRBD2 (5 bases). Germline CDR1 and CDR2: ENHRY and SYGVKD. This CDR3 is built from 13 residues. Trimming cost V 8 bases and J 5 bases, with 13 bases left between them. DNA of the CDR3: TGTGCCATCCAGGCGGGCCAGAACAATGAGCAGTTCTTC. Encoded protein: CAIQAGQNNEQFF.

The chain links TRBV18 to TRBJ1-2, with TRBD1 matching 9 bases. The germline CDR1 and CDR2 sequences are KGHSH and LQKENI. The CDR3 loop spans 15 amino acids. After removal of 3 bases from V and 6 bases from J, the junction contained 8 bases not matched to a gene. DNA for the CDR3: TGTGCCAGCTCACCTGACAGGGGGAAGGTAGATGGCTACACCTTC. As protein: CASSPDRGKVDGYTF.

This chain joins TRBV2 and TRBJ1-2; no reliable D call. The CDR3 contains 13 residues. With 0 bases removed from V and 8 bases from J, the gap between germline ends came to 10 bases. Per the germline V gene, CDR1 is SNHLY and CDR2 is FYNNEI. The CDR3 DNA reads as TGTGCCAGCAGTGAAGCGGGCCGTTCCGGCTACACCTTC. Residues: CASSEAGRSGYTF.

CDR3 residues: CASSPTGNNSPLHF. The DNA for the CDR3 is TGTGCCAGCAGCCCGACAGGGAATAATTCACCCCTCCACTTT. The chain couples TRBV7-9 to TRBJ1-6; 7 bases are a match to TRBD1. This CDR3 is built from 14 residues. CDR1 is SEHNR and CDR2 is FQNEAQ in the germline V gene (reference sequence). The trim removed 5 bases at V and 5 bases at J, leaving 3 bases unmatched.

The chain couples TRBV6-6 to TRBJ2-7; 9 nucleotides match TRBD2. The CDR3 sequence is 14 residues long. With 5 bases clipped from V and 7 bases from J, the junction kept 9 bases outside the gene matches. Germline CDR1 reads MNHNY; CDR2 reads SVGAGI (reference sequence). CDR3 nucleotide sequence: TGTGCCAGCAGTGGCGGGACTAGCAATCTAGAGCAGTACGTC. It encodes CASSGGTSNLEQYV.

The rearrangement joins TRBV6-2 or TRBV6-3 to TRBJ2-1; D is unclear. Germline V gene lookup returns CDR1 MNHEY and CDR2 SVGEGT. Between the trimmed V and J ends, which lost 0 bases and 10 bases, there was a span of 7 bases. This CDR3 region has 12 residues. The CDR3 reads CASSYSFREQFF. In DNA, the CDR3 is TGTGCCAGCAGTTACTCGTTTCGGGAGCAGTTCTTC.

The chain couples TRBV6-5 to TRBJ1-2; 7 bases are a match to TRBD1. Looked up from germline, CDR1 is MNHEY and CDR2 is SVGAGI. This CDR3 comprises 14 residues. The J segment lost 7 bases and the V segment lost 4 bases, leaving 9 bases of the junction unmatched. CDR3 sequence (DNA): TGTGCCAGCAGTTCACCGACAGGGAAGGGTGGCTACACCTTC. It is translated as CASSSPTGKGGYTF.

This chain links TRBV7-8 with TRBJ2-5, with TRBD1 matching 9 bases. The CDR3 runs to 15 residues. Trimming took 4 bases from V and 4 from J; bases not matched to a gene: 7. Per germline, CDR1 SGHVS and CDR2 FQNEAQ. The CDR3 loop is CASSSPTGGGETQYF. DNA of the CDR3: TGTGCCAGCAGCTCCCCTACAGGGGGCGGAGAGACCCAGTACTTC.

The chain carries TRBV10-3 and TRBJ2-1, with TRBD2 identical over 13 bases. Germline assignment: CDR1 ENHRY and CDR2 SYGVKD. CDR3 length: 16 amino acids. V was pared by 6 bases and J by 1 base, with 3 bases of the junction left unmatched. In nucleotides, the CDR3 is TGTGCCATCAGCGGGACTAGCGGGAAGTCCTACAATGAGCAGTTCTTC. It is translated as CAISGTSGKSYNEQFF.

V and J are TRBV29-1 and TRBJ2-3; D may be TRBD2 (7 bases). The CDR3 covers 16 residues. Germline CDR1 is SQVTM and CDR2 is ANQGSEA. The V end was cut by 6 bases, the J end by 1 base, with 20 bases between. The CDR3 bases are TGCAGCGTAGGGGGAATCTCTAGCGGAGGCACAGATACGCAGTATTTT. Its translation is CSVGGISSGGTDTQYF.

The rearrangement links TRBV7-2 to TRBJ2-7; no firm D call. Trimming took off 2 bases at V and 3 bases at J, with 8 bases between the two ends. The CDR3 is 13 amino acids. Germline CDR1 reads SGHTA; CDR2 reads FQGNSA. CDR3 residues: CASSLSVIYEQYF. Written as DNA, the CDR3 is TGTGCCAGCAGCTTATCCGTAATCTACGAGCAGTACTTC.

DNA of the CDR3: TGTGCCAGCAGTAGCGGGAGTAGCGGGGAGCTGTTTTTT. This translates into CASSSGSSGELFF. The chain links TRBV6-4 to TRBJ2-2, with 8 bases aligning to TRBD2. Per the germline V gene, CDR1 is MRHNA and CDR2 is SNTAGT. The CDR3 runs 13 residues. V lost 5 bases, J lost 7 bases, and 3 bases stayed unmatched.